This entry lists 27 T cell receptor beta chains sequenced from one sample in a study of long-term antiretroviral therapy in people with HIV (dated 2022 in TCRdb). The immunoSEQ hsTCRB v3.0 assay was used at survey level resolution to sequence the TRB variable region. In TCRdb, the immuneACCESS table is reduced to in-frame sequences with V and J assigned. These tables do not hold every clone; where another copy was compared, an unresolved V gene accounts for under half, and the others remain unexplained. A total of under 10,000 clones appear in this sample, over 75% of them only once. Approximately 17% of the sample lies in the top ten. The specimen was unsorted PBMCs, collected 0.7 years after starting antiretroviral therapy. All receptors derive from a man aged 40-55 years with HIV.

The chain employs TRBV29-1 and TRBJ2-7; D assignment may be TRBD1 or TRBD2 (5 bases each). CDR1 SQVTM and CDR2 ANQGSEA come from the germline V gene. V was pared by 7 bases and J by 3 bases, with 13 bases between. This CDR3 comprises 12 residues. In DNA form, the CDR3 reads TGCAGCGGGGGGACCGGCCTCTACGAGCAGTACTTC. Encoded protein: CSGGTGLYEQYF.

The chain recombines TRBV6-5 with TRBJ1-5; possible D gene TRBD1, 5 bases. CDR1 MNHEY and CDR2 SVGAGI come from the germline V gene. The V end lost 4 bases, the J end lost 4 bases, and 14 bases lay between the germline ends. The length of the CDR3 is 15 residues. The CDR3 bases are TGTGCCAGCAGTTGGCAGGGTGGGTCAAATCAGCCCCAGCATTTT. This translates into CASSWQGGSNQPQHF.

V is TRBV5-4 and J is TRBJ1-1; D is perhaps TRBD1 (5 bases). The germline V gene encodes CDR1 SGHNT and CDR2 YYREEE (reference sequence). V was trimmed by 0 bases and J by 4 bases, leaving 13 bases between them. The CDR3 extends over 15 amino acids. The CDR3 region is CASSLVGGVITEAFF. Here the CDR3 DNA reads TGTGCCAGCAGCTTGGTCGGGGGGGTCATCACTGAAGCTTTCTTT.

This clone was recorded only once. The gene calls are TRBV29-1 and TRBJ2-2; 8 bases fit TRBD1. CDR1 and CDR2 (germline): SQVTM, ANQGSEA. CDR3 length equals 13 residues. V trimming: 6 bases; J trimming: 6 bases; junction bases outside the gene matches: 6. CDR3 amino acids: CSVGRQGSGELFF. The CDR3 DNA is TGCAGCGTGGGGAGACAGGGGTCCGGGGAGCTGTTTTTT.

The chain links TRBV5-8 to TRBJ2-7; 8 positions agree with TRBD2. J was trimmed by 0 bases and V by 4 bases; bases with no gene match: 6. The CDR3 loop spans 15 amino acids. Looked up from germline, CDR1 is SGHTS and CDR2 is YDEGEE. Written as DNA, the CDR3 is TGTGCCAGCAGCCTAACTAGCGGATTCTCCTACGAGCAGTACTTC. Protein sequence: CASSLTSGFSYEQYF.

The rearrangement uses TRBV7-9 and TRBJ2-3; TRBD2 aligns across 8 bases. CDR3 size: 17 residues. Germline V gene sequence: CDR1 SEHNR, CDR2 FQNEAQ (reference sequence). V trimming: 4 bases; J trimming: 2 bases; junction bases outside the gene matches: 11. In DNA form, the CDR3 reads TGTGCCAGCAGCTCCCCGAGCGGGAGTTTCCTCACAGATACGCAGTATTTT. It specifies CASSSPSGSFLTDTQYF. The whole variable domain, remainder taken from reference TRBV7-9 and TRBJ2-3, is DTGVSQNPRHKITKRGQNVTFRCDPISEHNRLYWYRQTLGQGPEFLTYFQNEAQLEKSRLLSDRFSAERPKGSFSTLEIQRTEQGDSAMYLCASSSPSGSFLTDTQYFGPGTRLTVL.

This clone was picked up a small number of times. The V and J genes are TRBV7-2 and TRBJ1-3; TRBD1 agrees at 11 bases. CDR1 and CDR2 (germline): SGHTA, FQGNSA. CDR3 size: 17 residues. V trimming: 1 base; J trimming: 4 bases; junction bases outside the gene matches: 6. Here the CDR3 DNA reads TGTGCCAGCAGCTTAGGGGGACAGGGGGTTATGGGAAACACCATATATTTT. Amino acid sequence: CASSLGGQGVMGNTIYF.

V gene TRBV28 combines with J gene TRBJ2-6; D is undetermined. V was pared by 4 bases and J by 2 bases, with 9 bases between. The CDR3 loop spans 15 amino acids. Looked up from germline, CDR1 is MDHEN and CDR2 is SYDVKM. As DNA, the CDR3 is TGTGCCAGCAGTTCACCCGTCGCTGGGGCCAACGTCCTGACTTTC. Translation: CASSSPVAGANVLTF.

The CDR3 DNA reads TGTGCCAGCAGGCTTGGGGGTACGCAGTATTTT. Residues: CASRLGGTQYF. This chain joins TRBV27 and TRBJ2-3; possibly TRBD1 or TRBD2 for D (5 bases each). CDR1 and CDR2 from the germline V gene are MNHEY and SMNVEV (reference sequence). This CDR3 contains 11 residues. Deletions cut 6 bases from V and 8 bases from J, with 9 bases between.

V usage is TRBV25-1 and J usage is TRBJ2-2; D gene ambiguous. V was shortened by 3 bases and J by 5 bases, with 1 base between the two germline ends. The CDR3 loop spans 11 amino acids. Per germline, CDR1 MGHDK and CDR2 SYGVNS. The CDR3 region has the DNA TGTGCCAGCAGTGAGACCGGGGAGCTGTTTTTT. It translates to CASSETGELFF.

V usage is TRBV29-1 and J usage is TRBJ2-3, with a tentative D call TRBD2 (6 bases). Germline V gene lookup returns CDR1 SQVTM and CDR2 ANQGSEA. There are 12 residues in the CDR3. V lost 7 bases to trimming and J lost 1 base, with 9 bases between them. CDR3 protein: CSGGTGTDTQYF. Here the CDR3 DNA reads TGCAGCGGAGGGACTGGCACAGATACGCAGTATTTT.

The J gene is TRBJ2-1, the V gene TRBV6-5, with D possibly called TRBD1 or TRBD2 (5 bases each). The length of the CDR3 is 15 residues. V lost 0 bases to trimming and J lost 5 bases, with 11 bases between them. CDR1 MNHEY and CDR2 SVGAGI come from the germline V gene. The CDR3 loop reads CASSYSRGTNNEQFF. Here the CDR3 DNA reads TGTGCCAGCAGTTACTCAAGAGGGACGAACAATGAGCAGTTCTTC.

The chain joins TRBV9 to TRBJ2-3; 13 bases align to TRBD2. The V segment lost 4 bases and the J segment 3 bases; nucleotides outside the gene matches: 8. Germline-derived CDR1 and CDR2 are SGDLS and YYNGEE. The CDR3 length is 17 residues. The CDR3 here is CASSPRGLAGRTDTQYF. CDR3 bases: TGTGCCAGCAGCCCGAGGGGACTAGCGGGACGTACAGATACGCAGTATTTT. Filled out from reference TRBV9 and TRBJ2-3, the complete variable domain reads DSGVTQTPKHLITATGQRVTLRCSPRSGDLSVYWYQQSLDQGLQFLIQYYNGEERAKGNILERFSAQQFPDLHSELNLSSLELGDSALYFCASSPRGLAGRTDTQYFGPGTRLTVL.

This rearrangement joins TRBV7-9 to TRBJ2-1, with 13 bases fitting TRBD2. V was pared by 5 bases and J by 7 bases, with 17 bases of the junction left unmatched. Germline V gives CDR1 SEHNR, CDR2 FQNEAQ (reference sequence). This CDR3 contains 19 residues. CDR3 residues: CASSPFTRGLAGAFNEQFF. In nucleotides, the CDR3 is TGTGCCAGCAGCCCATTTACCCGCGGACTAGCGGGAGCTTTTAATGAGCAGTTCTTC.

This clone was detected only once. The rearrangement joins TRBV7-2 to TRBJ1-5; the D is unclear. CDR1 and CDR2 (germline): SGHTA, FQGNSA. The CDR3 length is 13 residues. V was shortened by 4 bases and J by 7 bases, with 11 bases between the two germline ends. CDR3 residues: CASSSLMGQPQHF. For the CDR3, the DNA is TGTGCCAGCAGCTCCCTAATGGGCCAGCCCCAGCATTTT.

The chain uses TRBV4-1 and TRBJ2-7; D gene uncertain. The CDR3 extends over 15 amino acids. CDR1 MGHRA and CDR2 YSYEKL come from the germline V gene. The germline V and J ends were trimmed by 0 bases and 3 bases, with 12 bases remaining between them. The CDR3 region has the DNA TGCGCCAGCAGCCAAGAAAAGCGTCTGTACTACGAGCAGTACTTC. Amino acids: CASSQEKRLYYEQYF.

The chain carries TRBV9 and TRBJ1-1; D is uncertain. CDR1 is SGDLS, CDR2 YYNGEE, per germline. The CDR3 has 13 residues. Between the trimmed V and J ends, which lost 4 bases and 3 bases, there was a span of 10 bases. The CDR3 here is CASSQRPDTEAFF. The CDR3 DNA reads TGTGCCAGCAGCCAGAGACCAGACACTGAAGCTTTCTTT.

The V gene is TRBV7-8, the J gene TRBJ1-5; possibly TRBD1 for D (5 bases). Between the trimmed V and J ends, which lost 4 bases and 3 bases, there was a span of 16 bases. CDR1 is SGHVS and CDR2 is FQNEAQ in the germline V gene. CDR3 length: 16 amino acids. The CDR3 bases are TGTGCCAGCAGCTACCTCGTCGGGGGGATCAATCAGCCCCAGCATTTT. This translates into CASSYLVGGINQPQHF.

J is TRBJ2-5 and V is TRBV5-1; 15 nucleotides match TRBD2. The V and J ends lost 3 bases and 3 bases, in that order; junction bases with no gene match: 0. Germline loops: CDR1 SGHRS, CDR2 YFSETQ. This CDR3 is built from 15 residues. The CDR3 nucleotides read TGCGCCAGCAGCTGGACTAGCGGGGGGGAAGAGACCCAGTACTTC. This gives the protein CASSWTSGGEETQYF.

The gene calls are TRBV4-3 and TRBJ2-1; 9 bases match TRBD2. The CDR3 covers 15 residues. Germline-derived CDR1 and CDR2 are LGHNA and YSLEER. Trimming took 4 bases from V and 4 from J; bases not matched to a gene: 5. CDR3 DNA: TGCGCCAGCAGCCCAGGGACTAGCTCATACAATGAGCAGTTCTTC. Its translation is CASSPGTSSYNEQFF.

CDR3 amino acids: CAWAQVNTGELFF. CDR3 DNA sequence: TGTGCCTGGGCTCAGGTTAACACCGGGGAGCTGTTTTTT. The rearrangement uses TRBV30 and TRBJ2-2; D call uncertain. This CDR3 is 13 amino acids long. V was cut by 5 bases and J by 2 bases, with 9 bases left in between. CDR1 is GTSNPN, CDR2 SVGIG, per germline (reference sequence).

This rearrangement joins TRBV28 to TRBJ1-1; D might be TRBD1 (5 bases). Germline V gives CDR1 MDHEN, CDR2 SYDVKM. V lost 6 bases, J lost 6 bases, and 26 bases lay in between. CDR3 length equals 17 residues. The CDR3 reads CASRGLSSQWISAEAFF. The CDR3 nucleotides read TGTGCCAGCAGGGGGCTATCGTCACAATGGATTAGCGCTGAAGCTTTCTTT. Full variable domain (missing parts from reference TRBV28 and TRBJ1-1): DVKVTQSSRYLVKRTGEKVFLECVQDMDHENMFWYRQDPGLGLRLIYFSYDVKMKEKGDIPEGYSVSREKKERFSLILESASTNQTSMYLCASRGLSSQWISAEAFFGQGTRLTVV.

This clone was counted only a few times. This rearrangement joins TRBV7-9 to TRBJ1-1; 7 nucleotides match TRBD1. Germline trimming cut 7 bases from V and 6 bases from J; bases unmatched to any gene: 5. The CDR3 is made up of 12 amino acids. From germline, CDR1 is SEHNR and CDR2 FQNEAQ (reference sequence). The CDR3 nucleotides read TGTGCCAGCAACCTAGGGGGCCCTGAAGCTTTCTTT. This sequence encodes CASNLGGPEAFF.

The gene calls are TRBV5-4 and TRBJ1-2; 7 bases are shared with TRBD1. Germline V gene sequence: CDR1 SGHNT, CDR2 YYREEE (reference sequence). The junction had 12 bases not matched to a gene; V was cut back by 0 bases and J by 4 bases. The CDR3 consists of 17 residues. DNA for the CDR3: TGTGCCAGCAGCTTGGAAGGAGGACAGGCTCGTAGCTATGGCTACACCTTC. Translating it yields CASSLEGGQARSYGYTF.

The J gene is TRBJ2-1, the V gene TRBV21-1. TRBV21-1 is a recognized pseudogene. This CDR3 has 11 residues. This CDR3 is CASGTLDEQFF. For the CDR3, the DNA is TGTGCCAGCGGGACCCTTGATGAGCAGTTCTTC.

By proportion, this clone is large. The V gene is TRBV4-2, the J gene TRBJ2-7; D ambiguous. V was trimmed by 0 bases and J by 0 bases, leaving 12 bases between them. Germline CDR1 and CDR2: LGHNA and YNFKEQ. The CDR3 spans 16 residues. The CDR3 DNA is TGTGCCAGCAGCCAAGATCGGCGAGGTAGCTCCTACGAGCAGTACTTC. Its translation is CASSQDRRGSSYEQYF.

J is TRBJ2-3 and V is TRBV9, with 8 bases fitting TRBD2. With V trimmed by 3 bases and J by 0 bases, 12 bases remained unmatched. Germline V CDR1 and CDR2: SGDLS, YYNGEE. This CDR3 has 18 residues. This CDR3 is CASSAHWGLAGSTDTQYF. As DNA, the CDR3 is TGTGCCAGCAGCGCCCATTGGGGGCTAGCGGGCAGCACAGATACGCAGTATTTT.